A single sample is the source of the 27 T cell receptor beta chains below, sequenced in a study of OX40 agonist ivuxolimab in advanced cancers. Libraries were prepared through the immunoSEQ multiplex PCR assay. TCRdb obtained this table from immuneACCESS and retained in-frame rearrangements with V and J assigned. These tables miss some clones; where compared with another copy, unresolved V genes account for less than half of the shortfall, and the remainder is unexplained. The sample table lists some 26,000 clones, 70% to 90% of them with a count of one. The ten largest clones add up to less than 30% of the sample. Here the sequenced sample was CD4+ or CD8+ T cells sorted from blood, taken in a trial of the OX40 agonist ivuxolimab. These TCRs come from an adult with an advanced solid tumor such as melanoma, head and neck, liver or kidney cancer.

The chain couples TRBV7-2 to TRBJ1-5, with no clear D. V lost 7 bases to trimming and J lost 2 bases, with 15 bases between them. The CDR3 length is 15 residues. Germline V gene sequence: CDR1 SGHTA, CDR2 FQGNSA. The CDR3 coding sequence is TGTGCCAGCACCTATAATGTGGCAGGCAATCAGCCCCAGCATTTT. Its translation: CASTYNVAGNQPQHF.

In DNA form, the CDR3 reads TGTGCCAGCAGCTTAGTTTCGGGGGCAGGAAATCAGCCCCAGCATTTT. Translated, it gives CASSLVSGAGNQPQHF. This chain connects TRBV7-2 to TRBJ1-5; maybe TRBD1 (6 bases). Germline lookup yields CDR1 SGHTA and CDR2 FQGNSA. This CDR3 is 16 amino acids long. V was shortened by 1 base and J by 4 bases, with 14 bases between the two germline ends. Supplemented by reference TRBV7-2 and TRBJ1-5, the full variable domain reads GAGVSQSPSNKVTEKGKDVELRCDPISGHTALYWYRQSLGQGLEFLIYFQGNSAPDKSGLPSDRFSAERTGGSVSTLTIQRTQQEDSAVYLCASSLVSGAGNQPQHFGDGTRLSIL.

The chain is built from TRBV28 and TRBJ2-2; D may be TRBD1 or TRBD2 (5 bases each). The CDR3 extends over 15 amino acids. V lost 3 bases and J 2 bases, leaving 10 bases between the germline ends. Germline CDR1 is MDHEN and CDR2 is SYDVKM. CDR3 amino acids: CASSFGADNTGELFF. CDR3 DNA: TGTGCCAGCAGTTTCGGGGCAGACAACACCGGGGAGCTGTTTTTT. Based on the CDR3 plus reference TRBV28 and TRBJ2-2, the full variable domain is DVKVTQSSRYLVKRTGEKVFLECVQDMDHENMFWYRQDPGLGLRLIYFSYDVKMKEKGDIPEGYSVSREKKERFSLILESASTNQTSMYLCASSFGADNTGELFFGEGSRLTVL.

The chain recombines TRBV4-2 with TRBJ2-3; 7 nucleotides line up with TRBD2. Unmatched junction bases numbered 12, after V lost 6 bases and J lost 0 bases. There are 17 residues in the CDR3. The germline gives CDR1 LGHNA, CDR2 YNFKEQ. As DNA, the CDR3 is TGTGCCAGCAGAGAAGAGGGCCTAGCGGCCAGCACAGATACGCAGTATTTT. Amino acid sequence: CASREEGLAASTDTQYF.

This chain's CDR3 is CARSPSGTASRHYEQYF. In DNA, the CDR3 is TGTGCCAGAAGCCCAAGTGGGACAGCCTCTCGGCATTACGAGCAGTACTTC. The chain is built from TRBV7-5 and TRBJ2-7; the listed D gene, TRBD1, was not tested against the DNA. TRBV7-5 is termed a pseudogene. The CDR3 runs to 17 residues.

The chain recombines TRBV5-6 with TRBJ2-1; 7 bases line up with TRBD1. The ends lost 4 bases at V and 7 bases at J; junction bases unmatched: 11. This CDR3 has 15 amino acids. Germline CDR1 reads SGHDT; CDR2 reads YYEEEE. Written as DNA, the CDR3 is TGTGCCAGCAGCCCCTCCCTACAGGGGCCGAATGAGCAGTTCTTC. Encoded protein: CASSPSLQGPNEQFF.

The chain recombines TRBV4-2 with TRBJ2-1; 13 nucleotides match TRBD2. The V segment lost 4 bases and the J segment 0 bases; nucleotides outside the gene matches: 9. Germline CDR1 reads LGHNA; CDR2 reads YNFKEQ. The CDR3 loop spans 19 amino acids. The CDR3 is CASSLAGLAGPISYNEQFF. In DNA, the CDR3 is TGTGCCAGCAGCCTCGCGGGACTAGCGGGACCGATCTCCTACAATGAGCAGTTCTTC.

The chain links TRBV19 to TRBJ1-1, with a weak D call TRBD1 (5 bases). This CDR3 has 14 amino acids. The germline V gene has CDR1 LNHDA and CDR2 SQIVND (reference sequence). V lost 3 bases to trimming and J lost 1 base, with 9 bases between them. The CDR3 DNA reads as TGTGCCAGTAGTATTGGGGGTGGGAACACTGAAGCTTTCTTT. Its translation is CASSIGGGNTEAFF.

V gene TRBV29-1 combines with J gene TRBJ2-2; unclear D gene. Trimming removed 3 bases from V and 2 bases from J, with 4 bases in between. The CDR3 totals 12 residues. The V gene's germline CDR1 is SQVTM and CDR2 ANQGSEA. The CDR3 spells CSVDLNTGELFF. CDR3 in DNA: TGCAGCGTTGACCTTAACACCGGGGAGCTGTTTTTT.

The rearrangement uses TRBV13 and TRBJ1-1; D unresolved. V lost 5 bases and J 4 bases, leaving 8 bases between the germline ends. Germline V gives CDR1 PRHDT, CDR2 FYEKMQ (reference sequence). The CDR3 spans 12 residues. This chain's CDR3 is CASSLGRTEAFF. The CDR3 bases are TGTGCCAGCAGCCTCGGACGCACTGAAGCTTTCTTT.

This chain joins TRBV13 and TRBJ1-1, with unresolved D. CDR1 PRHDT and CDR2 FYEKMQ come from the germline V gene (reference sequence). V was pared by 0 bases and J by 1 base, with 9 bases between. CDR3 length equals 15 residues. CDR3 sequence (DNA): TGTGCCAGCAGCTTAGGGCTCGAGACGAACACTGAAGCTTTCTTT. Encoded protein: CASSLGLETNTEAFF.

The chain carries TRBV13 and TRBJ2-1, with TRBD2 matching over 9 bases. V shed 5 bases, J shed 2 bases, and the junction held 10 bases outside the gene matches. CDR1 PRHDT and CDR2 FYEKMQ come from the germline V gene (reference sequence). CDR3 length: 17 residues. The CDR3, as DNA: TGTGCCAGCAGCGGACCCTCCGCGGGAGGGCCCTACAATGAGCAGTTCTTC. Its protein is CASSGPSAGGPYNEQFF.

The chain's CDR3 is CASSLDRSSGNTIYF. Here the CDR3 DNA reads TGTGCCAGCAGCTTGGACAGGAGCTCTGGAAACACCATATATTTT. This chain joins TRBV11-3 and TRBJ1-3, with 7 nucleotides matching TRBD1. Germline trimming cut 3 bases from V and 0 bases from J; bases unmatched to any gene: 2. The CDR3 covers 15 residues. CDR1 and CDR2 from the germline V gene are SGHNT and YENEEA.

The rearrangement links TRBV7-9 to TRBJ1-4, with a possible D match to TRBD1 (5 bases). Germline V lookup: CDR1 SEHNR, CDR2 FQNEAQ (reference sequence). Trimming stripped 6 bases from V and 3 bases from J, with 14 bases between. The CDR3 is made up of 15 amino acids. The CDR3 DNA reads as TGTGCCAGCAGTTACCTGGGGGGTCCTAATGAAAAACTGTTTTTT. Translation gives CASSYLGGPNEKLFF.

The CDR3 region has the DNA TGCAGCGTTCGATCTGACATACAAAGTCGGGCCAACGTCCTGACTTTC. The encoded protein is CSVRSDIQSRANVLTF. The chain uses TRBV29-1 and TRBJ2-6; D remains ambiguous. Germline V gene sequence: CDR1 SQVTM, CDR2 ANQGSEA. This CDR3 comprises 16 residues. Trimming stripped 5 bases from V and 5 bases from J, with 19 bases between.

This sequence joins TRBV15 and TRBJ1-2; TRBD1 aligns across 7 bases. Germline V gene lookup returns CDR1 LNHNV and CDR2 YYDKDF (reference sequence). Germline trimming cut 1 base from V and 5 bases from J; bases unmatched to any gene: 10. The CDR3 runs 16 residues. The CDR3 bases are TGTGCCACCAGCAGAGGAGACACTGAGACAGGGTATGGCTACACCTTC. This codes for CATSRGDTETGYGYTF.

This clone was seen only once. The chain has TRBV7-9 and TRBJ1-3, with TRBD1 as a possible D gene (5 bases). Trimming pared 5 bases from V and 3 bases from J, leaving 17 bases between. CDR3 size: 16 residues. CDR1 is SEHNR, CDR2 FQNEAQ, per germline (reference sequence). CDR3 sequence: CASSATSRDGGNTIYF. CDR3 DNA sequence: TGTGCCAGCAGCGCCACCAGCAGGGATGGTGGAAACACCATATATTTT.

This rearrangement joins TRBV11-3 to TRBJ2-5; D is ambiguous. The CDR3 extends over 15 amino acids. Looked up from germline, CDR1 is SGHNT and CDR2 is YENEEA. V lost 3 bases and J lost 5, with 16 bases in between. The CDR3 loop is CASSFPAYSRETQYF. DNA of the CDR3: TGTGCCAGCAGCTTCCCAGCTTATTCGCGGGAGACCCAGTACTTC.

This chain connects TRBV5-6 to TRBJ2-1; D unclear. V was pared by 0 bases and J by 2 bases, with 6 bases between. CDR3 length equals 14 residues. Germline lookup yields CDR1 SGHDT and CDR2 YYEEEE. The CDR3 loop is CASSLGTAYNEQFF. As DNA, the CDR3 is TGTGCCAGCAGCTTGGGGACCGCCTACAATGAGCAGTTCTTC.

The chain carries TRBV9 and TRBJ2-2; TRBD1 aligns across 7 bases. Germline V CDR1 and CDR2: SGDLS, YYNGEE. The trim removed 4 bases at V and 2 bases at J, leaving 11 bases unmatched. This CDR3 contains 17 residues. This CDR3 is CASSFLDREINTGELFF. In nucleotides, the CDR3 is TGTGCCAGCAGCTTTCTAGACAGGGAGATTAACACCGGGGAGCTGTTTTTT.

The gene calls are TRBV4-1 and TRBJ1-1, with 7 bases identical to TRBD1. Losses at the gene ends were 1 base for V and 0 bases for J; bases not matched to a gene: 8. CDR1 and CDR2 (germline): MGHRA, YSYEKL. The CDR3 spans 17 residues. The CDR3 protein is CASSQVIQGMVNTEAFF. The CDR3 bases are TGCGCCAGCAGCCAAGTCATACAGGGGATGGTGAACACTGAAGCTTTCTTT.

CDR3 residues: CASSDRGFTTEAFF. CDR3 DNA sequence: TGTGCCAGCAGCGACAGGGGGTTTACCACTGAAGCTTTCTTT. The chain uses TRBV5-5 and TRBJ1-1; 9 nucleotides align to TRBD1. V gave up 4 bases and J gave up 4 bases; unmatched junction bases: 5. The germline V gene encodes CDR1 SGHKS and CDR2 YYEKEE (reference sequence). The CDR3 sequence is 14 residues long.

The CDR3 sequence is CASSLTGGTEQFF. The CDR3 bases are TGTGCCAGCAGCCTTACAGGGGGCACTGAGCAGTTCTTC. The genes are TRBV14 and TRBJ2-1, with TRBD1 matching over 9 bases. The CDR3 runs to 13 residues. The V gene end was trimmed by 4 bases and the J gene end by 9 bases; junction bases not matched to a gene: 4. Germline values: CDR1 SGHDN, CDR2 FVKESK.

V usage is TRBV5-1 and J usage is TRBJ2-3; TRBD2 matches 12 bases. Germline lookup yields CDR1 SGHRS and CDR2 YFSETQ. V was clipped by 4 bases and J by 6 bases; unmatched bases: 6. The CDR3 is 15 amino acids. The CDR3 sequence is CASSLTSGRADTQYF. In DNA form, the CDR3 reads TGCGCCAGCAGCCTGACTAGCGGGAGAGCGGATACGCAGTATTTT.

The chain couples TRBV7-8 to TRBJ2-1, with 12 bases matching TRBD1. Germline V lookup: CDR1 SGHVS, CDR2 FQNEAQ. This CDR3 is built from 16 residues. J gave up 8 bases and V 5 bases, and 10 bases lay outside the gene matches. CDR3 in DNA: TGTGCCAGCAGCCCCCTCCCGGGACAGGGGGCCGATGAGCAGTTCTTC. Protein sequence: CASSPLPGQGADEQFF.

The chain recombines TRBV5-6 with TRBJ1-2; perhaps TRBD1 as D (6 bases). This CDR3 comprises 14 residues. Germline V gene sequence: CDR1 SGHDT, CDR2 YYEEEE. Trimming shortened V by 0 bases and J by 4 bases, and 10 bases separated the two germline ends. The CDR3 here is CASSLVGGLYGYTF. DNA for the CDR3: TGTGCCAGCAGCTTGGTGGGGGGGCTCTATGGCTACACCTTC.

This CDR3 is CASSFGQGNSPLHF. Here the CDR3 DNA reads TGTGCCAGCAGTTTCGGACAGGGTAATTCACCCCTCCACTTT. This chain uses TRBV27 with TRBJ1-6; 8 bases match TRBD1. CDR1 is MNHEY, CDR2 SMNVEV, per germline (reference sequence). The CDR3 is 14 amino acids. V trimming: 3 bases; J trimming: 6 bases; junction bases outside the gene matches: 1.